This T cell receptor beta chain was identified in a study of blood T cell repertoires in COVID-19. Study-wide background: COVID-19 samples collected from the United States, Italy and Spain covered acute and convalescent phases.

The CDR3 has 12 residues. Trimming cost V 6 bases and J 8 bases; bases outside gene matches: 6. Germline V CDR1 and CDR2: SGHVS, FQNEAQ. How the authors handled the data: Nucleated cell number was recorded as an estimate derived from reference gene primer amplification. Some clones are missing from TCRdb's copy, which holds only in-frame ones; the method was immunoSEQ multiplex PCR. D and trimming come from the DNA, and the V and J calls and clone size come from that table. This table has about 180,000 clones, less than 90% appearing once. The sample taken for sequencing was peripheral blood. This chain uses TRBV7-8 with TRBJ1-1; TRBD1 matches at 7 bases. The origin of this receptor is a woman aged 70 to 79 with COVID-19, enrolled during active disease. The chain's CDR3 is CASRRRQGEAFF. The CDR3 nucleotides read TGTGCCAGCAGGCGACGACAGGGAGAAGCTTTCTTT.